These 18 T cell receptor beta chains were sequenced from one sample in a study of cytomegalovirus exposure and HLA in healthy donors. The study ran its PCR with 60 Vbeta and 13 Jbeta primers. Some clones are missing from TCRdb's copy, which holds only in-frame ones; the method was immunoSEQ multiplex PCR. The table shows fewer than 90,000 clones, with approximately 76% occurring only once. Material: PBMCs. The receptors come from a man between 25 and 39 years old in good health and CMV-seropositive.

This chain connects TRBV14 to TRBJ2-5, with 8 bases fitting TRBD1. Germline V CDR1 and CDR2: SGHDN, FVKESK. J lost 0 bases, V lost 3 bases, and 12 bases had no gene match. This CDR3 is built from 18 residues. CDR3 region: CASSHGQGPRVYQETQYF. The CDR3 DNA is TGTGCCAGCAGCCACGGACAGGGCCCCCGAGTATACCAAGAGACCCAGTACTTC. The full variable domain, completed using reference TRBV14 and TRBJ2-5, is EAGVTQFPSHSVIEKGQTVTLRCDPISGHDNLYWYRRVMGKEIKFLLHFVKESKQDESGMPNNRFLAERTGGTYSTLKVQPAELEDSGVYFCASSHGQGPRVYQETQYFGPGTRLLVL.

The sample holds a few counts of this clone. The chain has TRBV4-3 and TRBJ2-7; D may be TRBD2 (6 bases). Germline V CDR1 and CDR2: LGHNA, YSLEER. Trimming removed 1 base from V and 2 bases from J, with 12 bases in between. The CDR3 is made up of 15 amino acids. CDR3 sequence: CASSQVGGSPYEQYF. CDR3 bases: TGCGCCAGCAGCCAAGTTGGGGGGTCCCCCTACGAGCAGTACTTC.

The V and J genes are TRBV18 and TRBJ1-1; possibly TRBD1 for D (5 bases). This CDR3 region has 15 residues. The germline CDR1 and CDR2 sequences are KGHSH and LQKENI. V was clipped by 6 bases and J by 2 bases, with 16 bases between them. CDR3 DNA: TGTGCCAGCTCGGGGGGGGTAACGGTTAACACTGAAGCTTTCTTT. Protein product: CASSGGVTVNTEAFF.

V usage is TRBV2 and J usage is TRBJ2-1; no definite D call. This CDR3 contains 13 residues. Germline lookup yields CDR1 SNHLY and CDR2 FYNNEI. V gave up 5 bases and J gave up 9 bases, with 14 bases separating them. The CDR3 loop is CASSLMETSEQFF. CDR3 DNA: TGTGCCAGCAGTCTCATGGAGACCAGTGAGCAGTTCTTC.

The J gene is TRBJ1-6, the V gene TRBV9, with 9 bases lining up with TRBD1. V shed 3 bases, J shed 10 bases, and the junction held 5 bases outside the gene matches. The CDR3 runs to 14 residues. CDR1 SGDLS and CDR2 YYNGEE come from the germline V gene. CDR3 DNA: TGTGCCAGCAGCGAGGGACAGGGAGGGTCACCCCTCCACTTT. Amino acids: CASSEGQGGSPLHF.

About this clone itself: The conserved final phenylalanine or tryptophan is absent from the CDR3, which likely points to a read error. The chain employs TRBV7-9 and TRBJ1-6; D is perhaps TRBD1 (5 bases). CDR1 is SEHNR and CDR2 is FQNEAQ in the germline V gene (reference sequence). The CDR3 has 13 amino acids. V was pared by 1 base and J by 13 bases, with 11 bases between. The DNA of the CDR3 is TGTGCCAGCAGCTTAGTAGAAGGGGCGCCCCTCCACCTT. It codes for CASSLVEGAPLHL.

The chain has TRBV28 and TRBJ2-1; 9 nucleotides align to TRBD2. Germline CDR1 and CDR2: MDHEN and SYDVKM. V shed 3 bases, J shed 15 bases, and the junction held 12 bases outside the gene matches. This CDR3 has 14 residues. The CDR3 sequence is CASSFSSGAGRWFF. The CDR3, as DNA: TGTGCCAGCAGTTTCTCTAGCGGGGCAGGACGGTGGTTCTTC.

This clone was observed a single time. This chain links TRBV11-2 with TRBJ1-5, with D possibly TRBD1 on 6 matching bases. The germline V and J ends were trimmed by 1 base and 3 bases, with 16 bases remaining between them. In germline, CDR1 is SGHAT, CDR2 FQNNGV. The CDR3 spans 17 residues. In DNA form, the CDR3 reads TGTGCCAGCAGCTTAGGGGGGGGCGCCGGGGTCAATCAGCCCCAGCATTTT. It encodes CASSLGGGAGVNQPQHF.

The chain recombines TRBV25-1 with TRBJ2-1, with TRBD1 matching 7 bases. This CDR3 region has 14 residues. With V trimmed by 5 bases and J by 10 bases, 11 bases remained unmatched. Per the germline V gene, CDR1 is MGHDK and CDR2 is SYGVNS. The DNA for the CDR3 is TGTGCCAGCAGTCAACCCGGGGACAGTGGAGAGCAGTTCTTC. Translation gives CASSQPGDSGEQFF.

The J gene is TRBJ2-1, the V gene TRBV6-5; 13 bases are a match to TRBD2. Looked up from germline, CDR1 is MNHEY and CDR2 is SVGAGI. This CDR3 is built from 15 residues. V shed 6 bases, J shed 8 bases, and the junction held 7 bases outside the gene matches. CDR3 protein: CASRLGTSGDYEQFF. The CDR3, as DNA: TGTGCCAGCAGGCTCGGGACTAGCGGGGACTATGAGCAGTTCTTC.

The gene calls are TRBV19 and TRBJ2-1; TRBD1 matches 11 bases. This CDR3 region has 19 residues. Germline V CDR1 and CDR2: LNHDA, SQIVND (reference sequence). CDR3 protein: CVGTGGQAGGPGTYNEQFF. The CDR3 nucleotides read TGTGTGGGGACAGGGGGACAAGCGGGGGGCCCAGGTACCTACAATGAGCAGTTCTTC. Combining the CDR3 with reference TRBV19 and TRBJ2-1 gives the whole variable domain DGGITQSPKYLFRKEGQNVTLSCEQNLNHDAMYWYRQDPGQGLRLIYYSQIVNDFQKGDIAEGYSVSREKKESFPLTVTSAQKNPTAFYLCVGTGGQAGGPGTYNEQFFGPGTRLTVL.

The rearrangement joins TRBV9 to TRBJ2-3; 12 bases agree with TRBD2. CDR3 length: 16 amino acids. V gave up 3 bases and J gave up 5 bases; unmatched junction bases: 7. Germline V gives CDR1 SGDLS, CDR2 YYNGEE. This CDR3 reads CASSASGGASGDTQYF. The CDR3, as DNA: TGTGCCAGCAGCGCTAGCGGGGGGGCTTCCGGAGATACGCAGTATTTT.

The V call is TRBV5-1, the J call TRBJ2-5; 7 bases are shared with TRBD2. The CDR3 contains 14 residues. Germline V gene sequence: CDR1 SGHRS, CDR2 YFSETQ. With V trimmed by 1 base and J by 3 bases, 3 bases remained unmatched. CDR3 DNA sequence: TGCGCCAGCAGCTTGATTGCGGGAGAAGAGACCCAGTACTTC. Protein: CASSLIAGEETQYF.

This clone was recorded only once. V and J are TRBV27 and TRBJ1-4, with TRBD1 as a possible D gene (5 bases). V dropped 5 bases and J dropped 7 bases, with 17 bases sitting between them. The CDR3 runs 15 residues. Germline CDR1 is MNHEY and CDR2 is SMNVEV (reference sequence). CDR3 nucleotide sequence: TGTGCCAGCAGTGTTACGCTGGGGCTGGGTGAAAAACTGTTTTTT. Translating gives CASSVTLGLGEKLFF.

This clone was seen just once. Its ends do not fully match the called genes, so a read error is possible. The chain joins TRBV7-9 to TRBJ1-1, with 8 nucleotides matching TRBD1. The CDR3 consists of 16 residues. Germline V gene sequence: CDR1 SEHNR, CDR2 FQNEAQ (reference sequence). The CDR3 reads CSSSPWFGTGNTEAFF. As DNA, the CDR3 is TGTTCCAGCAGCCCCTGGTTCGGGACAGGGAACACTGAAGCTTTCTTT.

This rearrangement joins TRBV19 to TRBJ1-1; D is ambiguous. The ends were cut back, 3 bases at V and 1 base at J, with 12 bases in the middle. The length of the CDR3 is 15 residues. Germline V gives CDR1 LNHDA, CDR2 SQIVND (reference sequence). CDR3 sequence reads: CASSIRGEGNTEAFF. CDR3 DNA: TGTGCCAGTAGTATCCGGGGTGAGGGGAACACTGAAGCTTTCTTT.

As concerns this clone: Since the CDR3 does not end with the conserved phenylalanine or tryptophan, this likely comes from a read error. This rearrangement joins TRBV6-5 to TRBJ2-3, with a tentative D call TRBD1 (5 bases). This CDR3 spans 15 amino acids. Germline V gene sequence: CDR1 MNHEY, CDR2 SVGAGI. The V end was cut by 2 bases, the J end by 4 bases, with 13 bases between. In DNA, the CDR3 is TGTGCCAGCAGTTACGGTCCTAGGGGCCCAGATACGCAGTATTCT. This encodes CASSYGPRGPDTQYS.

J is TRBJ1-6 and V is TRBV28; 12 bases are shared with TRBD1. The CDR3 contains 17 residues. Unmatched junction bases numbered 7, after V lost 5 bases and J lost 5 bases. Germline V gene lookup returns CDR1 MDHEN and CDR2 SYDVKM. Here the CDR3 reads CASSPGQGASNNSPLHF. The DNA of the CDR3 is TGTGCCAGCAGTCCGGGACAGGGGGCGTCCAATAATTCACCCCTCCACTTT.